This is a list of T cell receptor beta chains from one sample in a study of beta chain features in type 1 diabetes. Produced via immunoSEQ multiplex PCR; TCRdb's table is partial and in-frame only. The sample contains around 150,000 clones, around 63% of which appear only once. The sequenced sample was naive CD4+ T cells from blood. These receptors were taken from a man between 25 and 39 years old with type 1 diabetes. Both conserved end residues are part of each CDR3. D genes are given only for firm matches. Clone size is given for some rows only: seen once, a few or many times, or a class if the clone is expanded.

size,J,V,D,DNA,CDR3
NA,TRBJ2-5,TRBV4-1,TRBD2,TGCGCCAGCAGCCTCGGACGGGCTAGCGGGGGGCCAGGAGAGACCCAGTACTTC,CASSLGRASGGPGETQYF
once,TRBJ2-1,TRBV29-1,NA,TGCAGCGGGACCCGGGGGGCGCTCCCCAATGAGCAGTTCTTC,CSGTRGALPNEQFF
NA,TRBJ2-5,TRBV5-1,NA,TGCGCCAGCAGCTTGGGATACTGGACCATCCAAGAGACCCAGTACTTC,CASSLGYWTIQETQYF
NA,TRBJ1-2,TRBV30,NA,TGTGCCTGGAGACAGATTTATGGCTACACCTTC,CAWRQIYGYTF
NA,TRBJ2-2,TRBV9,TRBD1,TGTGCCAGCAGCGTTCGTTCCGGGACAGTTAACACCGGGGAGCTGTTTTTT,CASSVRSGTVNTGELFF
NA,TRBJ2-1,TRBV30,NA,TGTGCCTGGAGTGGAAACACGGGCGCCTACAATGAGCAGTTCTTC,CAWSGNTGAYNEQFF
NA,TRBJ2-7,TRBV6-6,TRBD1,TGTGCCACCTCGAGACCCGGGACAGCGATTTACGAGCAGTACTTC,CATSRPGTAIYEQYF
NA,TRBJ2-7,TRBV4-1,NA,TGCGCCAGCAGCCAAGACGCCCCAGCACGATTCTACGAGCAGTACTTC,CASSQDAPARFYEQYF
NA,TRBJ1-3,TRBV30,NA,TGTGCCTGGGACAGTTTCTCTGGAAACACCATATATTTT,CAWDSFSGNTIYF
NA,TRBJ2-1,TRBV9,TRBD2,TGTGCCAGCAGCGTCCCTAGCGGGGGAGGCGCCTACAATGAGCAGTTCTTC,CASSVPSGGGAYNEQFF
NA,TRBJ2-3,TRBV9,NA,TGTGCCAGCAGCGTTTTGGGGGCAGCGCGCACAGATACGCAGTATTTT,CASSVLGAARTDTQYF
NA,TRBJ2-6,TRBV7-9,NA,TGTGCCAGCAGCTTAGCGAGCGGACGTGGGGCCAACGTCCTGACTTTC,CASSLASGRGANVLTF
NA,TRBJ1-5,TRBV5-6,NA,TGTGCCAGCAGCTTGCCCTCCGGCAATCAGCCCCAGCATTTT,CASSLPSGNQPQHF
few,TRBJ2-5,TRBV4-3,TRBD2,TGCGCCAGCAGCCCTTGGGCGGGGGACCGACAAGAGACCCAGTACTTC,CASSPWAGDRQETQYF
NA,TRBJ1-1,TRBV9,NA,TGTGCCAGCAGCGCACAAGCATCTGAAGCTTTCTTT,CASSAQASEAFF
NA,TRBJ1-1,TRBV14,NA,TGTGCCAGCAGCCAGACTTCAGCTGAAGCTTTCTTT,CASSQTSAEAFF
once,TRBJ1-2,TRBV15,TRBD1,TGTGCCACCAGCAGAGATCGGACAGGGGTAGGCTACACCTTC,CATSRDRTGVGYTF
NA,TRBJ2-5,TRBV9,NA,TGTGCCAGCAGCCCAGCGGCCCTACAAGAGACCCAGTACTTC,CASSPAALQETQYF
NA,TRBJ2-1,TRBV7-2,TRBD2,TGTGCCAGCAGCTTAGCTAGCGGGGTTTACAATGAGCAGTTCTTC,CASSLASGVYNEQFF
NA,TRBJ2-3,TRBV4-2,NA,TGTGCCAGCAGCCAAGATCGGCGGGGTTCCGATACGCAGTATTTT,CASSQDRRGSDTQYF
few,TRBJ1-1,TRBV29-1,NA,TGCAGCGTTGCTGAGACAGGGAACACTGAAGCTTTCTTT,CSVAETGNTEAFF
NA,TRBJ2-1,TRBV5-1,NA,TGCGCCAGCAGCTGGACTCCGGGACCTAACAACAATGAGCAGTTCTTC,CASSWTPGPNNNEQFF
few,TRBJ1-2,TRBV23-1,NA,TGCGCCAGCATCGTTCGCCGGACAGCTAACTATGGCTACACCTTC,CASIVRRTANYGYTF